The rows below give T cell receptor beta chains drawn from one sample of a study of blood T cell repertoires in COVID-19. Profiling relied on immunoSEQ multiplex PCR, and the TCRdb table lists in-frame clones only, not all of them. The profile shows around 140,000 clones, 65% to 85% of them singletons. The sample was peripheral blood. These TCRs come from a woman older than 75 with acute or convalescent COVID-19. Both conserved end residues are part of each CDR3. The D gene is left open where the match is weak. The size entry is marked missing in some rows and otherwise reads once, few, many or a size class.

j_call clone_size v_call d_call cdr3_nt cdr3_aa
TRBJ1-2 . TRBV18 TRBD1 TGTGCCAGCTCACCTACGACAGGGGTGCGGGGCTACACCTTC CASSPTTGVRGYTF
TRBJ2-7 . TRBV13 . TGTGCCAGCAGCTTAGGGGGGGCGGTCTACGAGCAGTACTTC CASSLGGAVYEQYF
TRBJ1-5 . TRBV11-2 TRBD1 TGTGCCAGCAGCTTAGTGACAGGGATGAATCAGCCCCAGCATTTT CASSLVTGMNQPQHF
TRBJ2-1 . TRBV5-1 TRBD1 TGCGCCAGCAGCGTTGGACAGGGGTACACCTACAATGAGCAGTTCTTC CASSVGQGYTYNEQFF
TRBJ2-3 few TRBV7-8 TRBD2 TGTGCCAGCAGCTTACCCGTGGGCGGGAGTCGAATTTCAGATACGCAGTATTTT CASSLPVGGSRISDTQYF
TRBJ2-7 . TRBV5-1 TRBD1 TGCGCCAGCAAGCCAGGGGGATCCTACGAGCAGTACTTC CASKPGGSYEQYF
TRBJ1-6 . TRBV4-3 . TGCGCCAGCAGCCAAGTCAGGGGAAGCTCCTATAATTCACCCCTCCACTTT CASSQVRGSSYNSPLHF
TRBJ1-1 few TRBV3-1/TRBV3-2 TRBD1 TGTGCCAGCAGCCAAGATTCGGACAGGAGAGCCGTGAACACTGAAGCTTTCTTT CASSQDSDRRAVNTEAFF
TRBJ1-5 once TRBV6-5 . TGTGCCAGCCAGGCCGCGGGAGGCAATCAGCCCCAGCATTTT CASQAAGGNQPQHF
TRBJ2-2 . TRBV5-1 . TGCGCCAGCAGCTTGGCCCTAGCTGGATCCACCGGGGAGCTGTTTTTT CASSLALAGSTGELFF
TRBJ2-5 . TRBV5-1 TRBD1 TGCGCCAGCAGCCCGGACAGGGGTGGAGAGACCCAGTACTTC CASSPDRGGETQYF
TRBJ1-2 few TRBV6-2/TRBV6-3 TRBD1 TGTGCCAGCAGTAAGGGACAGCCGAGGGCCTATGGCTACACCTTC CASSKGQPRAYGYTF
TRBJ2-3 once TRBV5-4 . TGTGCCAGCAGCTTGGAGGGGTGGGCGGCAGATACGCAGTATTTT CASSLEGWAADTQYF
TRBJ1-2 . TRBV7-2 TRBD1 TGTGCCAGCAGCTTAACAGGGGCTTCTAACTATGGCTACACCTTC CASSLTGASNYGYTF
TRBJ2-7 . TRBV7-2 TRBD1 TGTGCCAGCAGCTTAGCCCGGGACAGGGGATTGGAGCAGTACTTC CASSLARDRGLEQYF
TRBJ2-1 . TRBV2 TRBD2 TGTGCCAGCGGCGGACTAGCGGGATACAATGAGCAGTTCTTC CASGGLAGYNEQFF
TRBJ2-7 . TRBV5-1 TRBD2 TGCGCCAGCAGCCGGGACTACCAAAACTACGAGCAGTACTTC CASSRDYQNYEQYF
TRBJ1-1 . TRBV3-1/TRBV3-2 TRBD1 TGTGCCGGCCCGGGACAGGGCCCCGGAGCTTTCTTT CAGPGQGPGAFF
TRBJ2-1 . TRBV19 . TGTGCCAGTAGTATCAGGGCGACTTCCTACAATGAGCAGTTCTTC CASSIRATSYNEQFF
TRBJ1-4 . TRBV4-3 TRBD1 TGCGCCAGCAGCCAAGATTGGGACAGGGCAGACGAAAAACTGTTTTTT CASSQDWDRADEKLFF
TRBJ1-1 . TRBV28 . TGTGCCAGCAGTCTCCGAGGGCTGAACACTGAAGCTTTCTTT CASSLRGLNTEAFF
TRBJ1-2 . TRBV4-3 TRBD1 TGCGCCAGCAGCCAAGAGCTGCAGGGGGGACCTAACTATGGCTACACCTTC CASSQELQGGPNYGYTF
TRBJ2-1 . TRBV29-1 TRBD2 TGCAGCGTTGAGGCGGGAGAGAACTACAATGAGCAGTTCTTC CSVEAGENYNEQFF
TRBJ1-5 . TRBV15 . TGTGCCACCAGCGGGGGCGGAGTAAGAACCAATCAGCCCCAGCATTTT CATSGGGVRTNQPQHF
TRBJ2-1 once TRBV4-1 TRBD2 TGCGCCAGCAGCCTCCGGACTAGCGGGGGGGCCGCCAATGAGCAGTTCTTC CASSLRTSGGAANEQFF
TRBJ1-4 few TRBV6-5 . TGTGCCAGCAGTTACAGCAGAAAGCGGGAAAAACTGTTTTTT CASSYSRKREKLFF
TRBJ2-3 . TRBV6-5 . TGTGCCAGCAGTTCCCCTGGCACAGATACGCAGTATTTT CASSSPGTDTQYF
TRBJ2-6 . TRBV9 TRBD1 TGTGCCAGCAGCGCCACGACAGGGTATGGCGGGGCCAACGTCCTGACTTTC CASSATTGYGGANVLTF
TRBJ1-2 . TRBV20-1 TRBD1 TGCAGTGCTAGTGGGACAGGGGGGACTAACTATGGCTACACCTTC CSASGTGGTNYGYTF
TRBJ1-2 . TRBV19 TRBD1 TGTGCCAGTAGTATAGAGGCAGGGGGCTACTATGGCTACACCTTC CASSIEAGGYYGYTF
TRBJ1-4 . TRBV19 . TGTGCCAGTAGGCAGGGAGGCAATGAAAAACTGTTTTTT CASRQGGNEKLFF
TRBJ2-1 . TRBV7-2 . TGTGCCAGCAGCCCGTACTACAATGAGCAGTTCTTC CASSPYYNEQFF
TRBJ1-1 . TRBV18 TRBD1 TGTGCCAGCTCACCCCGGGACAGGGGTATGAACACTGAAGCTTTCTTT CASSPRDRGMNTEAFF
TRBJ1-5 . TRBV11-2 . TGTGCCAGCAGCTTGGGGCAGCATCAGCCCCAGCATTTT CASSLGQHQPQHF
TRBJ2-2 . TRBV7-2 TRBD2 TGTGCCAGCAGCTTAGGCCTAGCGGGAGAGGAGCTGTTTTTT CASSLGLAGEELFF
TRBJ1-1 . TRBV4-1 . TGCGCCAGCAGCCGAGGACAGCCAAGGAACACTGAAGCTTTCTTT CASSRGQPRNTEAFF
TRBJ1-4 . TRBV18 TRBD1 TGTGCCAGCTCACAGGGGGCGAGTGAAAAACTGTTTTTT CASSQGASEKLFF
TRBJ2-5 . TRBV19 . TGTGCCAGTAGTATGAACATAGGAGGGACGGAGACCCAGTACTTC CASSMNIGGTETQYF
TRBJ1-1 . TRBV29-1 TRBD1 TGCAGCGTTGAAGAAAGGGGCAGGGGGTCCACTGAAGCTTTCTTT CSVEERGRGSTEAFF
TRBJ1-2 . TRBV30 . TGTGCCTGGAGCCTTATAATCCCGGGCGGGCTCACCTTC CAWSLIIPGGLTF
TRBJ1-2 once TRBV3-1/TRBV3-2 . TGTGCCAGCGGAACGACAGCTAACTATGGCTACACCTTC CASGTTANYGYTF
TRBJ1-6 . TRBV30 . TGTGCCTGGAGCGGGACATCCAATTCACCCCTCCACTTT CAWSGTSNSPLHF
TRBJ2-2 . TRBV27 . TGTGCCAGCAGTTTCGTAACCGGGGAGCTGTTTTTT CASSFVTGELFF
TRBJ2-7 . TRBV7-2 . TGTGCCAGCAGCAGACGAGGGCGCTCCTACGAGCAGTACTTC CASSRRGRSYEQYF
TRBJ1-1 . TRBV6-5 . TGTGCCAGCAGTTACCCACAGGGAGCAAACACTGAAGCTTTCTTT CASSYPQGANTEAFF
TRBJ1-1 . TRBV7-2 TRBD1 TGTGCCAGCAGCTTAGGGGGACAGGGGGCCCGGACTGAAGCTTTCTTT CASSLGGQGARTEAFF
TRBJ1-5 once TRBV3-1/TRBV3-2 TRBD1 TGTGCCAGCAGCCCGGGACAGGGACAACGGGAGCCCCAGCATTTT CASSPGQGQREPQHF
TRBJ2-1 few TRBV18 . TGTGCCAGCTCACCAGAACAGTCCTACAATGAGCAGTTCTTC CASSPEQSYNEQFF
TRBJ1-5 . TRBV11-3 . TGTGCCAGCAGCAAAGCAAAGGGGAGGGGTAACAATCAGCCCCAGCATTTT CASSKAKGRGNNQPQHF
TRBJ2-1 . TRBV9 TRBD2 TGTGCCAGCAGCGCCCGACTAGCGGGAGGGCCGAGGTCCTACAATGAGCAGTTCTTC CASSARLAGGPRSYNEQFF
TRBJ2-2 . TRBV24-1 TRBD2 TGTGCCACCAGTGACGGGAGGGAGTTCTCCGGGGAGCTGTTTTTT CATSDGREFSGELFF